The source of this T cell receptor beta chain is a study of blood T cell repertoires in COVID-19. Study-level information: COVID-19 samples collected from the United States, Italy and Spain covered acute and convalescent phases. T cells, B-cell-depleted T cells, or PBMCs supplied cDNA or gDNA.

The CDR3 has 14 residues. Germline V lookup: CDR1 SNHLY, CDR2 FYNNEI. The V gene lost 6 bases and the J gene lost 0 bases, with 11 bases spanning the gap. Original data processing: Reference gene primer amplification in the assay estimated nucleated cell counts. Clones were sequenced by immunoSEQ multiplex PCR, and TCRdb holds only the in-frame ones, with some missing. Clone size and the V and J calls come from that table; the DNA yielded D and trimming. This table holds fewer than 85,000 clones, roughly four fifths found once. The TCR was taken from a woman older than 75 with active or convalescent COVID-19. The specimen was peripheral blood. The V call is TRBV2, the J call TRBJ1-1, with a weak D call TRBD1 (6 bases). This CDR3 is CASRNRVMNTEAFF. The CDR3 nucleotides read TGTGCCAGCAGAAACAGGGTTATGAACACTGAAGCTTTCTTT.